This section outlines one TCR beta chain sequence together with its context. The data stem from a study of blood T cell repertoires in COVID-19. Study at large: COVID-19 samples, acute and convalescent, were from the United States, Italy and Spain. Sources were T cells, B-cell-depleted T cells, or PBMCs; the material itself was cDNA or gDNA.

Original analysis: Amplification of reference gene primers was used by the study to estimate nucleated cell counts. Produced via immunoSEQ multiplex PCR; TCRdb's table is partial and in-frame only. D and trimming were read from the DNA, whereas the V and J calls and clone size are those reported in that table. The sample carries around 190,000 clones, around 89% recorded once. V gave up 1 base and J gave up 9 bases; unmatched junction bases: 9. The CDR3 has 16 residues. Sequenced sample: peripheral blood. This clonotype originated in a man aged 18 to 30 who had recovered from COVID-19. V is TRBV23-1 and J is TRBJ1-5, with 10 nucleotides matching TRBD1. TRBV23-1 is placed among ORFs of uncertain function. The CDR3 nucleotides are TGCGCCAGCAGTCAATTTGACAGGGGGCCCCCAGGGCCCCAGCATTTT. It encodes CASSQFDRGPPGPQHF.